This TCR beta chain emerged from a study of blood T cell repertoires in COVID-19. Background on the study: The United States, Italy and Spain were the sources of the acute and convalescent COVID-19 samples. Nucleic acid was either cDNA or gDNA, and it came from T cells, B-cell-depleted T cells, or PBMCs.

Repertoires were generated with immunoSEQ multiplex PCR, while TCRdb's copy carries only in-frame clones and drops some. This sample carries over 200,000 clones, approximately 88% of them seen once, and the ten largest clones take around 0.78%. Sequenced sample: peripheral blood. The TCR sequence derives from a woman aged 25-40 years with acute or convalescent COVID-19.

Written as DNA, the CDR3 is TGTGCCAGTAGTATGGGGGGTGCAACTAATGAAAAACTGTTTTTT. Amino acids: CASSMGGATNEKLFF. This chain joins TRBV19 and TRBJ1-4; D possibly corresponds to TRBD1 (5 bases). The CDR3 sequence is 15 residues long. Trimming took 3 bases from V and 0 from J, leaving 8 bases between them. Germline V gives CDR1 LNHDA, CDR2 SQIVND (reference sequence).